This T cell receptor (beta chain) originates from a study of a mutant IDH1 vaccine in newly diagnosed glioma. Study summary: Initiation of the vaccine course occurred 4-6 weeks after radiotherapy alone, or alongside temozolomide cycles. Broader study findings: Pseudoprogression apparently lacked any relation to changes in top peripheral T cell clonotypes.

Note on this clone: What it binds is not known.

V was shortened by 5 bases and J by 7 bases, with 15 bases between the two germline ends. This CDR3 spans 13 amino acids. The V gene's germline CDR1 is PRHDT and CDR2 FYEKMQ (reference sequence). The protocol was immunoSEQ multiplex PCR, while the TCRdb copy is restricted to in-frame clones and leaves out a portion. In the table there are approximately 57,000 clones, roughly 82% of which are singletons. The time point is: week 5, during vaccination. It was 300 ug of mutant IDH1 20-mer peptide that made up each vaccine dose, given with topical imiquimod. There were new WHO grade 3 or 4 astrocytomas in the donors, and these were IDH1-mutant and ATRX-lost.

The sequence came from a woman between 18 and 29 years old with glioma. Some clones in this sample may be carry-over from other donors' samples. Sequenced material: PBMCs, taken from a glioma patient whose treatment included an IDH1 peptide vaccine. This sequence joins TRBV13 and TRBJ2-7; D not resolved. This chain's CDR3 is CASSIGSSTEQYF. CDR3 nucleotide sequence: TGTGCCAGCAGCATCGGGTCCTCTACTGAGCAGTACTTC. The variable domain in full, completed from reference TRBV13 and TRBJ2-7, reads AAGVIQSPRHLIKEKRETATLKCYPIPRHDTVYWYQQGPGQDPQFLISFYEKMQSDKGSIPDRFSAQQFSDYHSELNMSSLELGDSALYFCASSIGSSTEQYFGPGTRLTVT.